This TCR beta chain was obtained from a study of blood T cell repertoires in COVID-19. Study as a whole: Nucleic acid was either cDNA or gDNA, and it came from T cells, B-cell-depleted T cells, or PBMCs.

In the original analysis: Using reference gene primer amplification, nucleated cell counts were estimated. Assay: immunoSEQ multiplex PCR; the TCRdb copy retains only in-frame clones and omits some. D and trimming come from the DNA, and the V and J calls and clone size come from that table. Among under 150,000 clones listed, over 80% were seen once. This CDR3 is built from 15 residues. V lost 5 bases and J lost 8, with 21 bases in between. CDR1 is MDHEN and CDR2 is SYDVKM in the germline V gene. The TCR sequence derives from a woman between 50 and 59 years old with acute or convalescent COVID-19. The sequencing input was peripheral blood. The rearrangement links TRBV28 to TRBJ1-2; D is possibly TRBD1 (6 bases). The CDR3 bases are TGTGCCAGCAGTGCCCCCATCAGGGGTAGCTGGGGCTACACCTTC. Residues: CASSAPIRGSWGYTF.